Presented here are 31 T cell receptor beta chains from one specimen sequenced in a study of blood T cell repertoires in COVID-19. Measured with immunoSEQ multiplex PCR; TCRdb has only the in-frame clones, and not every one. The table records 150,000 to 200,000 clones, around 88% of them present only once. Sequencing was carried out using peripheral blood. Receptor source: a human donor in a cohort sampled during active COVID-19.

This chain uses TRBV11-3 with TRBJ1-2, with TRBD1 matching 8 bases. Germline V gene sequence: CDR1 SGHNT, CDR2 YENEEA. The CDR3 contains 15 residues. V shed 5 bases and J 4 bases; nucleotides not matched to a gene: 9. Written as DNA, the CDR3 is TGTGCCAGCAGCACCTCCGGGACAGGCCTCTATGGCTACACCTTC. This sequence encodes CASSTSGTGLYGYTF.

The V gene is TRBV19, the J gene TRBJ2-1, with TRBD2 matching over 9 bases. Germline assignment: CDR1 LNHDA and CDR2 SQIVND (reference sequence). This CDR3 is 17 amino acids long. With 4 bases clipped from V and 3 bases from J, the junction kept 10 bases outside the gene matches. The CDR3 spells CASSKPGGGELYNEQFF. The CDR3 bases are TGTGCCAGTAGTAAACCTGGCGGGGGGGAGCTCTACAATGAGCAGTTCTTC.

The V gene is TRBV25-1, the J gene TRBJ1-6, with TRBD1 matching over 7 bases. CDR3 length equals 16 residues. V lost 10 bases, J lost 6 bases, and 15 bases stayed unmatched. The germline V gene has CDR1 MGHDK and CDR2 SYGVNS. In DNA, the CDR3 is TGTGCCAACCGAGGGGGGACAGCAAACCGTAATTCACCCCTCCACTTT. Amino acid sequence: CANRGGTANRNSPLHF. Drawing the rest from reference TRBV25-1 and TRBJ1-6, the complete variable domain is EADIYQTPRYLVIGTGKKITLECSQTMGHDKMYWYQQDPGMELHLIHYSYGVNSTEKGDLSSESTVSRIRTEHFPLTLESARPSHTSQYLCANRGGTANRNSPLHFGNGTRLTVT.

The chain is built from TRBV11-3 and TRBJ2-5; 7 bases fit TRBD1. Germline CDR1 is SGHNT and CDR2 is YENEEA. V dropped 5 bases and J dropped 5; count of bases not matched to a gene: 5. The CDR3 consists of 13 residues. In nucleotides, the CDR3 is TGTGCCAGCAGCGGACAGGCCGGGGAGACCCAGTACTTC. Its translation: CASSGQAGETQYF.

This rearrangement joins TRBV2 to TRBJ2-2, with D maybe TRBD1 (7 bases). The V and J ends lost 4 bases and 4 bases respectively, with 13 bases between them. CDR1 is SNHLY and CDR2 is FYNNEI in the germline V gene. The CDR3 loop spans 15 amino acids. The CDR3 DNA reads as TGTGCCAGCAGTGTAGGTCAGGGGGGCACCGGGGAGCTGTTTTTT. It codes for CASSVGQGGTGELFF.

The genes are TRBV9 and TRBJ1-6; D not resolved. This CDR3 spans 16 amino acids. Trimming took off 0 bases at V and 7 bases at J, with 14 bases between the two ends. Germline CDR1 SGDLS, CDR2 YYNGEE. DNA of the CDR3: TGTGCCAGCAGCGTAGACGGTAACTTCGGGAATTCACCCCTCCACTTT. Amino acid sequence: CASSVDGNFGNSPLHF.

In DNA form, the CDR3 reads TGTGCCAGCAGCTTAGCCTTCGTCGGGGAGCAGTACTTC. Translated, it gives CASSLAFVGEQYF. The V gene is TRBV11-3, the J gene TRBJ2-7; no firm D call. This CDR3 contains 13 residues. CDR1 and CDR2 from the germline V gene are SGHNT and YENEEA. Trimming removed 1 base from V and 7 bases from J, with 11 bases in between. Supplemented by reference TRBV11-3 and TRBJ2-7, the full variable domain reads EAGVVQSPRYKIIEKKQPVAFWCNPISGHNTLYWYLQNLGQGPELLIRYENEEAVDDSQLPKDRFSAERLKGVDSTLKIQPAELGDSAVYLCASSLAFVGEQYFGPGTRLTVT.

V is TRBV15 and J is TRBJ2-1; 10 nucleotides align to TRBD1. Germline CDR1 and CDR2: LNHNV and YYDKDF (reference sequence). V lost 1 base, J lost 6 bases, and 0 bases stayed unmatched. The CDR3 totals 14 residues. CDR3 DNA: TGTGCCACCAGCAGAGGGACAGGGGGCAATGAGCAGTTCTTC. Amino acids: CATSRGTGGNEQFF.

In DNA form, the CDR3 reads TGTGCCAGCAGCCCCGGGACTAGCCACGAGCAGTACTTC. This sequence encodes CASSPGTSHEQYF. This rearrangement joins TRBV5-4 to TRBJ2-7, with 9 bases identical to TRBD2. J lost 5 bases, V lost 4 bases, and 4 bases had no gene match. CDR1 and CDR2 from the germline V gene are SGHNT and YYREEE (reference sequence). The CDR3 consists of 13 residues.

The V call is TRBV19, the J call TRBJ1-5; D call uncertain. CDR3 length: 14 amino acids. Germline V CDR1 and CDR2: LNHDA, SQIVND (reference sequence). V was cut by 5 bases and J by 0 bases, with 8 bases left in between. The CDR3 nucleotides read TGTGCCAGTAGTCGCGGTTATAGCAATCAGCCCCAGCATTTT. It codes for CASSRGYSNQPQHF.

The gene calls are TRBV2 and TRBJ1-5; a weak D match, TRBD1 (6 bases). Per germline, CDR1 SNHLY and CDR2 FYNNEI. The CDR3 runs to 14 residues. Between the trimmed V and J ends, which lost 6 bases and 3 bases, there was a span of 12 bases. The CDR3 is CASRGDTDNQPQHF. CDR3 sequence (DNA): TGTGCCAGCAGAGGGGACACCGACAATCAGCCCCAGCATTTT.

The chain carries TRBV7-3 and TRBJ2-7, with 8 bases identical to TRBD1. The CDR3 length is 14 residues. The V gene's germline CDR1 is SGHTA and CDR2 FQGTGA. V lost 5 bases, J lost 3 bases, and 6 bases stayed unmatched. CDR3 loop: CASSKVGQDYEQYF. The CDR3 coding sequence is TGTGCCAGCAGCAAGGTGGGACAGGACTACGAGCAGTACTTC.

The chain has TRBV6-5 and TRBJ1-5, with 7 bases fitting TRBD1. The germline V gene encodes CDR1 MNHEY and CDR2 SVGAGI. The CDR3 totals 15 residues. The ends lost 5 bases at V and 4 bases at J; junction bases unmatched: 8. The CDR3 nucleotides are TGTGCCAGCAGTAAACAGGGGTTCGGAAATCAGCCCCAGCATTTT. It translates to CASSKQGFGNQPQHF.

The chain joins TRBV11-1 to TRBJ2-7, with D tentatively TRBD1 (5 bases). Trimming took off 1 base at V and 3 bases at J, with 13 bases between the two ends. The CDR3 sequence is 15 residues long. Germline V gene lookup returns CDR1 SGHAT and CDR2 FQDESV (reference sequence). The CDR3 nucleotides read TGTGCCAGCAGCTTAGATATAGGGGCAGGCTACGAGCAGTACTTC. Translating it yields CASSLDIGAGYEQYF.

The chain links TRBV10-3 to TRBJ1-6, with D possibly TRBD1 on 6 matching bases. Per the germline V gene, CDR1 is ENHRY and CDR2 is SYGVKD. The length of the CDR3 is 17 residues. The germline V and J ends were trimmed by 3 bases and 8 bases, with 20 bases remaining between them. In DNA form, the CDR3 reads TGTGCCATCAGTGAATGGAACATCGGGGGGCATCATTCACCCCTCCACTTT. Protein sequence: CAISEWNIGGHHSPLHF.

This chain joins TRBV24-1 and TRBJ2-7; D uncertain. The germline gives CDR1 KGHDR, CDR2 SFDVKD. V lost 4 bases and J 4 bases, leaving 13 bases between the germline ends. CDR3 length: 14 amino acids. In DNA form, the CDR3 reads TGTGCCACCAGTGACAATCCAAAGACATACGAGCAGTACTTC. This codes for CATSDNPKTYEQYF.

The chain recombines TRBV28 with TRBJ2-2, with 12 bases fitting TRBD1. The CDR3 has 15 residues. From germline, CDR1 is MDHEN and CDR2 SYDVKM. The ends lost 3 bases at V and 7 bases at J; junction bases unmatched: 3. The CDR3 DNA is TGTGCCAGCAGTTTGGGACAGGGGGCGGTCGGGGAGCTGTTTTTT. Residues: CASSLGQGAVGELFF.

The rearrangement joins TRBV6-5 to TRBJ1-2, with 8 bases that match TRBD1. V was pared by 5 bases and J by 3 bases, with 2 bases of the junction left unmatched. Germline-derived CDR1 and CDR2 are MNHEY and SVGAGI. The CDR3 is 13 residues long. The CDR3 DNA sequence: TGTGCCAGCAGTCCGACAGGGGACTATGGCTACACCTTC. This encodes CASSPTGDYGYTF.

This chain uses TRBV10-3 with TRBJ1-5, with 7 bases aligning to TRBD1. The CDR3 extends over 13 amino acids. J was trimmed by 4 bases and V by 6 bases; bases with no gene match: 3. CDR1 ENHRY and CDR2 SYGVKD come from the germline V gene. Here the CDR3 DNA reads TGTGCCATCAGGGGACAGATGAATCAGCCCCAGCATTTT. It encodes CAIRGQMNQPQHF.

CDR3 sequence (DNA): TGCGCCAGCAGCCAAGATAGGCTAGCATGGGAGACCCAGTACTTC. Its translation is CASSQDRLAWETQYF. The V call is TRBV4-3, the J call TRBJ2-5, with D possibly matching TRBD2 (5 bases). CDR3 length: 15 amino acids. Trimming took 0 bases from V and 5 from J, leaving 13 bases between them. Germline V gene lookup returns CDR1 LGHNA and CDR2 YSLEER.

This chain links TRBV9 with TRBJ2-7; perhaps TRBD2 as D (6 bases). The V gene's germline CDR1 is SGDLS and CDR2 YYNGEE. Trimming stripped 0 bases from V and 1 base from J, with 11 bases between. This CDR3 is built from 15 residues. The CDR3 DNA reads TGTGCCAGCAGCGTAGGGGGGGACGGATCCTACGAGCAGTACTTC. This translates into CASSVGGDGSYEQYF.

The chain uses TRBV5-6 and TRBJ1-1, with D tentatively TRBD1 (6 bases). This CDR3 is built from 14 residues. V dropped 4 bases and J dropped 3 bases, with 13 bases sitting between them. Germline V CDR1 and CDR2: SGHDT, YYEEEE. The CDR3 loop is CASSPDSLDTEAFF. The DNA for the CDR3 is TGTGCCAGCAGCCCGGACAGCCTGGACACTGAAGCTTTCTTT.

The J gene is TRBJ2-1, the V gene TRBV7-4; D unclear. The CDR3 runs 16 residues. Trimming removed 1 base at V and 2 bases at J, with 12 bases between. Germline-derived CDR1 and CDR2 are SGHVT and SQSDAQ. The CDR3 is CASSLEWASAYNEQFF. The CDR3 DNA is TGTGCCAGCAGCTTAGAGTGGGCGTCCGCCTACAATGAGCAGTTCTTC.

This chain uses TRBV10-3 with TRBJ1-1; possible D gene TRBD1, 6 bases. Germline V lookup: CDR1 ENHRY, CDR2 SYGVKD. The CDR3 loop spans 15 amino acids. V gave up 2 bases and J gave up 4 bases, with 14 bases separating them. CDR3 loop: CAISERGAEGTEAFF. The CDR3 DNA reads as TGTGCCATCAGTGAGCGGGGGGCGGAGGGCACTGAAGCTTTCTTT.

The V gene is TRBV6-2 or TRBV6-3, the J gene TRBJ1-1; 9 bases agree with TRBD1. CDR3 length equals 14 residues. Germline V gene data show CDR1 as MNHEY and CDR2 as SVGEGT. Unmatched junction bases numbered 5, after V lost 4 bases and J lost 5 bases. The CDR3 DNA follows: TGTGCCAGCAGTTCTACAGGGGGCAAGACTGAAGCTTTCTTT. This encodes CASSSTGGKTEAFF.

The chain has TRBV5-1 and TRBJ2-2, with 7 positions matching TRBD2. V was clipped by 0 bases and J by 0 bases; unmatched bases: 2. This CDR3 contains 16 residues. Germline V CDR1 and CDR2: SGHRS, YFSETQ. CDR3 nucleotides: TGCGCCAGCAGCTTGGCCGGACTAGCGAACACCGGGGAGCTGTTTTTT. This encodes CASSLAGLANTGELFF.

This clone was recorded once. The chain has TRBV5-6 and TRBJ1-1, with a tentative D call TRBD1 (5 bases). V was trimmed by 3 bases and J by 2 bases, leaving 14 bases between them. Germline CDR1 and CDR2: SGHDT and YYEEEE. CDR3 size: 15 residues. Here the CDR3 reads CASSSSGGVNTEAFF. CDR3 sequence (DNA): TGTGCCAGCAGCTCATCCGGGGGGGTTAACACTGAAGCTTTCTTT.

This clone was counted once. The V call is TRBV19, the J call TRBJ2-5; TRBD2 matches at 8 bases. The germline V gene has CDR1 LNHDA and CDR2 SQIVND (reference sequence). V was pared by 1 base and J by 1 base, with 2 bases of the junction left unmatched. This CDR3 is built from 15 residues. The CDR3 is CASSIAAGVQETQYF. The CDR3 nucleotides read TGTGCCAGTAGTATAGCAGCGGGGGTCCAAGAGACCCAGTACTTC.

The sample holds one count of this clone. The chain has TRBV9 and TRBJ1-1; no definite D call. The CDR3 is 13 amino acids. The germline V gene encodes CDR1 SGDLS and CDR2 YYNGEE. Between the trimmed V and J ends, which lost 6 bases and 1 base, there was a span of 10 bases. CDR3: CASNQAPNTEAFF. In nucleotides, the CDR3 is TGTGCCAGCAACCAGGCACCGAACACTGAAGCTTTCTTT.

J is TRBJ2-1 and V is TRBV27; 9 nucleotides agree with TRBD1. V trimming: 6 bases; J trimming: 10 bases; junction bases outside the gene matches: 10. The CDR3 is made up of 14 amino acids. The germline CDR1 and CDR2 sequences are MNHEY and SMNVEV (reference sequence). The CDR3 sequence: CASRPGQGPGEQFF. CDR3 in DNA: TGTGCCAGCAGACCGGGACAGGGTCCTGGAGAGCAGTTCTTC.

The count of this clone is one. V gene TRBV2 combines with J gene TRBJ2-3; 12 positions match TRBD2. Germline-derived CDR1 and CDR2 are SNHLY and FYNNEI. There are 14 residues in the CDR3. Losses at the gene ends were 5 bases for V and 6 bases for J; bases not matched to a gene: 3. The CDR3 bases are TGTGCCAGCAGTCGACTAGCGGGAGCTGATACGCAGTATTTT. Its translation is CASSRLAGADTQYF.